The next 28 T cell receptor beta chains were all read from a single sample in a study of blood T cell repertoires in COVID-19. Libraries were prepared by immunoSEQ multiplex PCR; TCRdb keeps only in-frame clonotypes and omits some of them. The data contain 300,000 to 350,000 clones, around 89% of them singletons. The sequencing input was peripheral blood. The receptors originated from a woman aged 40-49 years with COVID-19, enrolled during active disease.

The table lists this clone with a few counts. The J gene is TRBJ2-7, the V gene TRBV28, with a possible D match to TRBD1 (5 bases). The CDR3 sequence is 13 residues long. Trimming took 3 bases from V and 5 from J, leaving 11 bases between them. Germline assignment: CDR1 MDHEN and CDR2 SYDVKM. The CDR3 DNA sequence: TGTGCCAGCAGTTTCCAGGGAATCGACGAGCAGTACTTC. Translating gives CASSFQGIDEQYF.

J is TRBJ1-6 and V is TRBV10-3, with 7 bases that match TRBD1. This CDR3 region has 14 residues. J was trimmed by 10 bases and V by 3 bases; bases with no gene match: 6. Per germline, CDR1 ENHRY and CDR2 SYGVKD. The CDR3 is CAISDDREVSPLHF. The CDR3 nucleotides read TGTGCCATCAGTGACGACAGGGAGGTATCACCCCTCCACTTT.

V gene TRBV2 combines with J gene TRBJ1-5, with 8 bases lining up with TRBD1. After removal of 3 bases from V and 4 bases from J, the junction contained 11 bases not matched to a gene. From germline, CDR1 is SNHLY and CDR2 FYNNEI. The CDR3 is 17 amino acids. CDR3 nucleotide sequence: TGTGCCAGCAGTGAGTTAGCGACAGGGGCCGCTAATCAGCCCCAGCATTTT. Amino acids: CASSELATGAANQPQHF.

The gene calls are TRBV9 and TRBJ2-2; D not certain. This CDR3 comprises 15 residues. Per the germline V gene, CDR1 is SGDLS and CDR2 is YYNGEE. The V gene lost 0 bases and the J gene lost 3 bases, with 9 bases spanning the gap. CDR3 sequence (DNA): TGTGCCAGCAGCGTAGGGCCCCGGGACACCGGGGAGCTGTTTTTT. This gives the protein CASSVGPRDTGELFF.

The rearrangement links TRBV7-2 to TRBJ2-7, with TRBD2 identical over 9 bases. Germline V gene lookup returns CDR1 SGHTA and CDR2 FQGNSA. J lost 3 bases, V lost 5 bases, and 8 bases had no gene match. The CDR3 covers 15 residues. CDR3 bases: TGTGCCAGCAGCCAGGGACTAGCTTATTTCTACGAGCAGTACTTC. This gives the protein CASSQGLAYFYEQYF.

This clone was detected only once. The V call is TRBV24-1, the J call TRBJ2-1; 8 bases map to TRBD1. V lost 3 bases to trimming and J lost 1 base; unmatched junction nucleotides: 4. This CDR3 is 16 amino acids long. The germline V gene has CDR1 KGHDR and CDR2 SFDVKD. CDR3 nucleotide sequence: TGTGCCACCAGTGATAAACGACAGGGGTCCTACAATGAGCAGTTCTTC. Protein: CATSDKRQGSYNEQFF.

CDR3 amino acids: CASSSAGISYEQYF. CDR3 bases: TGTGCCAGCAGTTCCGCGGGAATCAGCTACGAGCAGTACTTC. The J gene is TRBJ2-7, the V gene TRBV6-5, with D perhaps TRBD2 (6 bases). The CDR3 is 14 amino acids. Per germline, CDR1 MNHEY and CDR2 SVGAGI. Trimming removed 4 bases from V and 3 bases from J, with 13 bases in between.

The chain uses TRBV9 and TRBJ1-5; weak D call: TRBD1 (6 bases). Trimming shortened V by 3 bases and J by 1 base, and 8 bases separated the two germline ends. The germline V gene has CDR1 SGDLS and CDR2 YYNGEE. The CDR3 runs 14 residues. CDR3 DNA sequence: TGTGCCAGCAGCGCCCAGGGGAGCAATCAGCCCCAGCATTTT. As protein: CASSAQGSNQPQHF. The full variable domain, rest sourced from reference TRBV9 and TRBJ1-5, is DSGVTQTPKHLITATGQRVTLRCSPRSGDLSVYWYQQSLDQGLQFLIQYYNGEERAKGNILERFSAQQFPDLHSELNLSSLELGDSALYFCASSAQGSNQPQHFGDGTRLSIL.

This chain connects TRBV7-9 to TRBJ2-5, with TRBD2 matching over 7 bases. The CDR3 runs to 13 residues. After removal of 5 bases from V and 1 base from J, the junction contained 1 base not matched to a gene. Germline V gene lookup returns CDR1 SEHNR and CDR2 FQNEAQ (reference sequence). The CDR3 bases are TGTGCCAGCAGCCGGGGGGTCCAAGAGACCCAGTACTTC. This gives the protein CASSRGVQETQYF.

This chain uses TRBV5-1 with TRBJ2-7; TRBD1 matches 7 bases. Unmatched junction bases numbered 13, after V lost 4 bases and J lost 3 bases. The CDR3 sequence is 16 residues long. CDR1 and CDR2 from the germline V gene are SGHRS and YFSETQ. The CDR3 DNA reads TGCGCCAGCAGCCCCCGGAAGGGGGCCGAAATCTACGAGCAGTACTTC. Its protein product is CASSPRKGAEIYEQYF.

The chain links TRBV7-3 to TRBJ2-2; 9 bases align to TRBD2. CDR1 and CDR2 (germline): SGHTA, FQGTGA. V lost 5 bases to trimming and J lost 5 bases; unmatched junction nucleotides: 9. The CDR3 runs 16 residues. CDR3 protein: CASSQRVAGATGELFF. CDR3 bases: TGTGCCAGCAGCCAACGCGTAGCGGGGGCTACCGGGGAGCTGTTTTTT.

The gene calls are TRBV24-1 and TRBJ2-6; D is undetermined. The V end was cut by 6 bases, the J end by 4 bases, with 12 bases between. The length of the CDR3 is 15 residues. Germline-derived CDR1 and CDR2 are KGHDR and SFDVKD. DNA for the CDR3: TGTGCCACCAGTAGTACCCGGTCCGGGGCCAACGTCCTGACTTTC. Translated, it gives CATSSTRSGANVLTF.

The CDR3 nucleotides are TGTGCCAGCAGCTTTTCATCCGGGACAGGGGGAAACACCATATATTTT. Translating gives CASSFSSGTGGNTIYF. This sequence joins TRBV7-2 and TRBJ1-3; the match to TRBD1 covers 9 bases. V lost 3 bases, J lost 4 bases, and 7 bases stayed unmatched. CDR1 is SGHTA, CDR2 FQGNSA, per germline. This CDR3 is 16 amino acids long.

This chain uses TRBV4-1 with TRBJ2-7; tentative D call: TRBD1 (6 bases). Germline V gene lookup returns CDR1 MGHRA and CDR2 YSYEKL. CDR3 size: 13 residues. Trimming removed 4 bases at V and 3 bases at J, with 10 bases between. CDR3 sequence reads: CASSLKDSYEQYF. The CDR3 DNA reads as TGCGCCAGCAGCCTAAAGGACAGCTACGAGCAGTACTTC.

The chain carries TRBV4-1 and TRBJ1-1; 10 bases line up with TRBD1. Trimming at V came to 4 bases and at J to 3 bases, leaving 14 bases not matched to a gene. Germline loops: CDR1 MGHRA, CDR2 YSYEKL. This CDR3 has 18 amino acids. The CDR3 DNA is TGCGCCAGCAGCCCATCGAGGGACAGGGGAAATGTCGACACTGAAGCTTTCTTT. Residues: CASSPSRDRGNVDTEAFF.

The chain carries TRBV5-1 and TRBJ1-1; the D gene is possibly TRBD1 (6 bases). CDR1 and CDR2 from the germline V gene are SGHRS and YFSETQ. Trimming removed 4 bases from V and 3 bases from J, with 13 bases in between. The length of the CDR3 is 14 residues. CDR3 residues: CASSLPRGDTEAFF. DNA for the CDR3: TGCGCCAGCAGCCTCCCCAGGGGAGACACTGAAGCTTTCTTT.

V and J are TRBV9 and TRBJ2-2; tentative D call: TRBD2 (5 bases). The CDR3 sequence is 14 residues long. Trimming pared 7 bases from V and 4 bases from J, leaving 14 bases between. CDR1 is SGDLS, CDR2 YYNGEE, per germline. The CDR3 spells CASCGSAFTGELFF. Here the CDR3 DNA reads TGTGCCAGCTGTGGGAGCGCGTTCACCGGGGAGCTGTTTTTT.

The CDR3 nucleotides are TGTGCCACCAGTGCAGGGAACTATGGCTACACCTTC. The encoded protein is CATSAGNYGYTF. The chain is built from TRBV24-1 and TRBJ1-2; D may be TRBD1 (5 bases). The CDR3 runs to 12 residues. CDR1 is KGHDR and CDR2 is SFDVKD in the germline V gene. V was pared by 5 bases and J by 2 bases, with 5 bases between.

V and J are TRBV4-1 and TRBJ1-4, with 8 bases fitting TRBD1. The CDR3 loop spans 15 amino acids. Germline lookup yields CDR1 MGHRA and CDR2 YSYEKL. The junction had 5 bases not matched to a gene; V was cut back by 1 base and J by 7 bases. CDR3 nucleotide sequence: TGCGCCAGCAGCCAAGGGACAGGGCGAGGTGAAAAACTGTTTTTT. Protein product: CASSQGTGRGEKLFF.

The chain has TRBV7-9 and TRBJ2-2, with D possibly matching TRBD1 (6 bases). The CDR3 runs 13 residues. The V end lost 4 bases, the J end lost 6 bases, and 9 bases lay between the germline ends. Germline values: CDR1 SEHNR, CDR2 FQNEAQ (reference sequence). The CDR3 region is CASSSGQPGELFF. In DNA form, the CDR3 reads TGTGCCAGCAGCTCCGGACAGCCCGGGGAGCTGTTTTTT.

The chain has TRBV6-5 and TRBJ1-1; tentatively, D is TRBD1 (6 bases). Germline lookup yields CDR1 MNHEY and CDR2 SVGAGI. The CDR3 covers 14 residues. Trimming removed 7 bases at V and 10 bases at J, with 22 bases between. CDR3 loop: CASISMGYLGAAFF. The CDR3 coding sequence is TGTGCCAGCATATCAATGGGGTATCTGGGGGCAGCTTTCTTT.

V gene TRBV27 combines with J gene TRBJ2-5; D may be TRBD1 (6 bases). Germline V gene lookup returns CDR1 MNHEY and CDR2 SMNVEV (reference sequence). The CDR3 covers 13 residues. V was clipped by 3 bases and J by 4 bases, with 9 bases between them. The CDR3 DNA is TGTGCCAGCAGTTTCTCGGACAGAGAGACCCAGTACTTC. This sequence encodes CASSFSDRETQYF.

The chain is built from TRBV30 and TRBJ1-5; D unclear. V lost 0 bases and J 4 bases, leaving 10 bases between the germline ends. The CDR3 consists of 14 residues. Looked up from germline, CDR1 is GTSNPN and CDR2 is SVGIG (reference sequence). CDR3 amino acids: CAWSVIGFNQPQHF. CDR3 sequence (DNA): TGTGCCTGGAGTGTAATCGGGTTTAATCAGCCCCAGCATTTT.

The chain has TRBV19 and TRBJ1-1; TRBD1 agrees at 7 bases. This CDR3 region has 14 residues. CDR1 and CDR2 (germline): LNHDA, SQIVND (reference sequence). V lost 7 bases and J lost 0; bases outside the gene matches: 5. The CDR3 DNA follows: TGTGCCAGTACTATGGGACAGATGAACACTGAAGCTTTCTTT. This codes for CASTMGQMNTEAFF.

This chain joins TRBV6-2 or TRBV6-3 and TRBJ1-2, with 9 bases lining up with TRBD1. Germline V lookup: CDR1 MNHEY, CDR2 SVGEGT. The CDR3 is 15 residues long. The ends lost 5 bases at V and 6 bases at J; junction bases unmatched: 10. The CDR3, as DNA: TGTGCCAGCAGTCCCCGGGACAGGGTTTTTAATGGCTACACCTTC. Protein product: CASSPRDRVFNGYTF.

The J gene is TRBJ2-1, the V gene TRBV19, with 10 bases identical to TRBD2. V lost 5 bases and J lost 7; bases outside the gene matches: 2. The CDR3 has 13 residues. Germline V gene lookup returns CDR1 LNHDA and CDR2 SQIVND (reference sequence). Written as DNA, the CDR3 is TGTGCCAGTAGTGAAGCGGGAGGGAATGAGCAGTTCTTC. Residues: CASSEAGGNEQFF. Together with reference TRBV19 and TRBJ2-1, the CDR3 gives the full variable domain: DGGITQSPKYLFRKEGQNVTLSCEQNLNHDAMYWYRQDPGQGLRLIYYSQIVNDFQKGDIAEGYSVSREKKESFPLTVTSAQKNPTAFYLCASSEAGGNEQFFGPGTRLTVL.

The chain couples TRBV6-5 to TRBJ1-4; no definite D call. This CDR3 has 15 amino acids. Per the germline V gene, CDR1 is MNHEY and CDR2 is SVGAGI. Trimming left V 0 bases short and J 3 bases short, with 8 bases between. CDR3 protein: CASSYSVPANEKLFF. The DNA for the CDR3 is TGTGCCAGCAGTTACTCCGTTCCGGCTAATGAAAAACTGTTTTTT.

The chain employs TRBV6-2 or TRBV6-3 and TRBJ1-1, with a possible D match to TRBD1 (5 bases). The V end was cut by 6 bases, the J end by 1 base, with 9 bases between. Germline V CDR1 and CDR2: MNHEY, SVGEGT. This CDR3 comprises 13 residues. The CDR3 here is CASSRQRNTEAFF. CDR3 sequence (DNA): TGTGCCAGCAGCCGACAGAGGAACACTGAAGCTTTCTTT.